The entry that follows covers one TCR beta chain sequence. The repertoire was sequenced with immunoSEQ multiplex PCR; TCRdb's copy has only in-frame clones and lacks some. Among roughly 130,000 clones listed, roughly 89% were seen once. V was pared by 3 bases and J by 8 bases, with 13 bases between. This CDR3 contains 13 residues. These data originate in a study of control samples from healthy donors and cancer patients. The chain employs TRBV12-3 or TRBV12-4 and TRBJ1-1; no firm D call. This clonotype originated in a man aged 25-40 years in good health. The sequenced sample was blood. The CDR3 spells CASSFEPRNEAFF. The CDR3 DNA follows: TGTGCCAGCAGTTTCGAGCCTCGTAACGAAGCTTTCTTT.